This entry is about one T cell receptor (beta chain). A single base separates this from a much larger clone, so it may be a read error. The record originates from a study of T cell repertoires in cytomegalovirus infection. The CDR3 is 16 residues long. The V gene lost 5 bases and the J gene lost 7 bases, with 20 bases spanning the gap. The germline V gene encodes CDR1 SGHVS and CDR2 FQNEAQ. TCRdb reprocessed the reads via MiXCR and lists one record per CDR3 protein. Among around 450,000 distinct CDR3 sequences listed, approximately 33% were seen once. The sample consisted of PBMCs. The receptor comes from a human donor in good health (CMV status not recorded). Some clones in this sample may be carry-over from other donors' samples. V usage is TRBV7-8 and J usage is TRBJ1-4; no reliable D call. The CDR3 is CASSPHIGVIGEKLFF. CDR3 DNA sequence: TGTGCCAGCAGCCCACATATTGGGGTTATTGGTGAAAAACTGTTTTTT.